The clone carrying this T cell receptor (beta chain) appeared a single time. These data come from a study of blood T cell repertoires in COVID-19. Looking at the study overall: In each case, the material was cDNA or gDNA derived from T cells, B-cell-depleted T cells, or PBMCs.

The repertoire was sequenced with immunoSEQ multiplex PCR; TCRdb's copy has only in-frame clones and lacks some. The sample holds about 20,000 clones, approximately 89% seen once. The V end was cut by 5 bases, the J end by 3 bases, with 11 bases between. The CDR3 is made up of 14 amino acids. Germline V lookup: CDR1 LNHDA, CDR2 SQIVND (reference sequence). The genes are TRBV19 and TRBJ1-5, with D perhaps matching TRBD1 (5 bases). The sequencing input was PBMCs or T cells enriched from blood (not recorded which). The receptor's source is a woman aged 30 to 39 who had recovered from COVID-19. CDR3 coding DNA: TGTGCCAGTAGTCTTCAGGGTGACAATCAGCCCCAGCATTTT. Amino acid sequence: CASSLQGDNQPQHF.